This T cell receptor beta chain originates from a study of blood T cell repertoires in COVID-19. The overall study: PBMCs, B-cell-depleted T cells, or T cells provided the cDNA or gDNA that made up the material.

Only in-frame clones appear in the TCRdb table, and some are missing; sequencing was by immunoSEQ multiplex PCR. The table lists tens of thousands of clones, approximately 80% of them singletons. The CDR3 consists of 14 residues. Germline assignment: CDR1 SGDLS and CDR2 YYNGEE. V lost 0 bases and J lost 2, with 8 bases in between. The chain employs TRBV9 and TRBJ1-2; D is uncertain. This receptor was obtained from a man in his 60s with COVID-19, enrolled during active disease. Sequenced sample: peripheral blood. In DNA form, the CDR3 reads TGTGCCAGCAGCGTAGCTCACACCAACTATGGCTACACCTTC. Translation: CASSVAHTNYGYTF.